This T cell receptor beta chain derives from a study of T cell changes during pregnancy in multiple sclerosis. The CDR3 spans 19 residues. V gave up 10 bases and J gave up 0 bases; unmatched junction bases: 19. CDR1 and CDR2 from the germline V gene are MGHRA and YSYEKL. Only in-frame clones appear in the TCRdb table, and some are missing; sequencing was by immunoSEQ multiplex PCR. The sample records over 70,000 clones, 91% being singletons. V gene TRBV4-1 combines with J gene TRBJ2-1; 9 nucleotides agree with TRBD2. This clonotype originated in a female donor in good health, enrolled as a control in a pregnancy study. The specimen comprised peripheral blood, sampled in the first trimester of pregnancy. The CDR3 sequence: CATTPSRGGGGSSYNEQFF. The CDR3, as DNA: TGCGCCACCACCCCTTCCAGGGGCGGGGGGGGTAGCTCCTACAATGAGCAGTTCTTC.